This TCR beta chain was retrieved from a study of shared clonotypes between healthy human individuals. Study details: A few men and a couple of women, aged 18 to 49, were donors.

Trimming removed 4 bases from V and 5 bases from J, with 20 bases in between. The V gene's germline CDR1 is SGHNT and CDR2 YYREEE (reference sequence). The CDR3 has 16 residues. This clone was recorded many times. Execution of the assay was at deep level. Data came from immunoSEQ multiplex PCR; TCRdb stores just in-frame clones and leaves some out. The data hold some 1 million clones, with about 77% observed a single time. The V call is TRBV5-4, the J call TRBJ2-3, with D unresolved. Sequenced input: memory CD4+ T cells sorted from blood. Subset here: CD45RA-negative fraction. The receptor was derived from a man aged 18 to 30 in good health. The CDR3 bases are TGTGCCAGCAGCGGGTCGGCTAGGGTGCAGGAAGATACGCAGTATTTT. This translates into CASSGSARVQEDTQYF. The full variable domain, completed using reference TRBV5-4 and TRBJ2-3, is ETGVTQSPTHLIKTRGQQVTLRCSSQSGHNTVSWYQQALGQGPQFIFQYYREEENGRGNFPPRFSGLQFPNYSSELNVNALELDDSALYLCASSGSARVQEDTQYFGPGTRLTVL.